The T cell receptor beta chain under discussion was sequenced for a study of shared clonotypes between healthy human individuals. Sequencing was performed with immunoSEQ multiplex PCR; in TCRdb, only in-frame clones are kept and a portion is missing. The sample contains fewer than 1 million clones, about 96% of which appear only once. CD45RO-negative, CCR7-selected cells formed the naive CD8 fraction, which excluded terminally differentiated effector memory CD45RA+ cells. CDR3 length: 14 residues. CDR1 SNHLY and CDR2 FYNNEI come from the germline V gene. Trimming cost V 0 bases and J 4 bases, with 10 bases left between them.

The sample was naive CD8+ T cells sorted from blood. The gene calls are TRBV2 and TRBJ2-7; D gene ambiguous. This receptor was obtained from a man in his thirties or forties in good health. Here the CDR3 DNA reads TGTGCCAGCAGTGAAGCGGCAGGAAGTTACGAGCAGTACTTC. Amino acids: CASSEAAGSYEQYF.